Listed below are T cell receptor beta chains from one sample, sequenced in a study of read filtering for tumor transcriptome and immune sequencing. Using its own MiXCR run on the reads, TCRdb lists one record per CDR3 protein. In the table there are about 62,000 distinct CDR3 sequences, roughly a fifth of which are singletons. The source material was a population of CD138-negative cells sorted from bone marrow. The receptor set was obtained from a donor aged 40 or older with multiple myeloma. CDR3s include the opening cysteine and the closing phenylalanine or tryptophan. D genes are given only for firm matches. Clone size is not always given. Where it is, it says once, few, many or a class for expanded clones.

. | TRBD1 | TRBJ1-2 | TRBV7-9 | TGTGCCAGCAGCTTAGTCCCGGGACAGGGGGCGAGGGGCTATGGCTACACCTTC | CASSLVPGQGARGYGYTF
many | . | TRBJ2-1 | TRBV5-4 | TGTGCCAGCAGCTTGGATTCCAAGAAGCAGTTCTTC | CASSLDSKKQFF
. | . | TRBJ1-4 | TRBV7-2 | TGTGCCAGCAGCTTTTCGCCGGGAGCGTGGGCTAATGAAAAACTGTTTTTT | CASSFSPGAWANEKLFF
medium-sized | TRBD1 | TRBJ2-1 | TRBV11-1 | TGTGCCAGCAGCTCCATTACGGGACAGGGTGCGAGCTCCTACAATGAGCAGTTCTTC | CASSSITGQGASSYNEQFF
many | TRBD2 | TRBJ2-7 | TRBV20-1 | TGCAGTGCTACCTCCCAGACTAGCGGGAGGGTCTCCTACGAGCAGTACTTC | CSATSQTSGRVSYEQYF
few | . | TRBJ1-3 | TRBV2 | TGTGCCAGCAGTGAGGCCAGGGCTGGAAACACCATATATTTT | CASSEARAGNTIYF
many | . | TRBJ1-5 | TRBV20-1 | TGCAGTGCTAGAGGGAGGACACATAGCAATCAGCCCCAGCATTTT | CSARGRTHSNQPQHF
many | . | TRBJ1-2 | TRBV3-1 | TGTGCCAGCAGCCCCCCACTCAAGGACTATGGCTACACCTTC | CASSPPLKDYGYTF
many | . | TRBJ2-7 | TRBV20-1 | TGCAGTGCTAGCGGGCCAGAGATAACCTACGAGCAGTACTTC | CSASGPEITYEQYF
many | . | TRBJ2-6 | TRBV5-6 | TGTGCCAGCAGCTACGAGGGAACCTTCTCTGGGGCCAACGTCCTGACTTTC | CASSYEGTFSGANVLTF
many | TRBD1 | TRBJ2-7 | TRBV20-1 | TGCAGTGCTAGACCTCGTAGGGGACAGGGAGACGAGCAGTACTTC | CSARPRRGQGDEQYF
. | TRBD1 | TRBJ2-7 | TRBV28 | TGTGCCAGCAGCCTCGGACAGGGGTCAGCCTACGAGCAGTACTTC | CASSLGQGSAYEQYF
few | . | TRBJ1-2 | TRBV24-1 | TGTGCCACCAGTGACCCGGAAGGGCAGGGGTTCTATGGCTACACCTTC | CATSDPEGQGFYGYTF
. | . | TRBJ1-2 | TRBV4-1 | TGCGCCAGCAGCCAAGACCCAGGGAGGGCCAACTATGGCTACACCTTC | CASSQDPGRANYGYTF
many | . | TRBJ1-1 | TRBV27 | TGTGCCAGCAGTTTGGGACAAAACACTGAAGCTTTCTTT | CASSLGQNTEAFF
many | . | TRBJ1-1 | TRBV5-5 | TGTGCCAGCAGAGAATTCTCACAGGGTAACGGGAACACTGAAGCTTTCTTT | CASREFSQGNGNTEAFF
many | TRBD1 | TRBJ2-2 | TRBV7-6 | TGTGCCAGCAGCTTAGATTGGACAGGGGGAATCACCGGGGAGCTGTTTTTT | CASSLDWTGGITGELFF
many | TRBD1 | TRBJ2-7 | TRBV13 | TGTGCCAGCAGCTTAGCAGGGGGTCGGGACTACGAGCAGTACTTC | CASSLAGGRDYEQYF
many | . | TRBJ2-5 | TRBV20-1 | TGCAGTGCTAGTGGCCGGAGGGTGGGGGAGACCCAGTACTTC | CSASGRRVGETQYF
few | TRBD1 | TRBJ2-2 | TRBV19 | TGTGCCAGTAGCTTCGGACAGGGGGCGAACACCGGGGAGCTGTTTTTT | CASSFGQGANTGELFF